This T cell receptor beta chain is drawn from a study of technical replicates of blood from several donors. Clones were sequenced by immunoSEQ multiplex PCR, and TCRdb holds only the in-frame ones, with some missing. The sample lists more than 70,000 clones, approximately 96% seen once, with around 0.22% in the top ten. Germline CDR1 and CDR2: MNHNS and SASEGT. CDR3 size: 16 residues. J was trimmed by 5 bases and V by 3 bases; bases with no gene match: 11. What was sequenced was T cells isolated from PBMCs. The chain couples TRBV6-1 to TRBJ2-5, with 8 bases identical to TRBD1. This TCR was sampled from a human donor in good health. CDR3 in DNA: TGTGCCAGCAGTGACCAAGGGACAGGCCTAGATGAGACCCAGTACTTC. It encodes CASSDQGTGLDETQYF.